This T cell receptor (beta chain) was documented in a study of blood T cells in healthy people across ages. Study-level findings and limits: Researchers report that TCR beta diversity correlated strongly with naive T cell percentage. Roughly linear declines in TCR beta diversity per million T cells occurred with age. The study regarded diversity estimates from one million T cells as underestimates.

The V and J ends lost 6 bases and 3 bases respectively, with 15 bases between them. Germline-derived CDR1 and CDR2 are MNHNY and SVGAGI (reference sequence). The CDR3 is 15 amino acids. As to this clonotype: What it recognizes is unknown. Just one base apart from a much larger clone, this may be a read error.

Healthy Caucasians from Russia aged roughly 6 to 95 served as donors. A second PCR of about 7 to 12 cycles used a sample-barcoded 5' primer and a J-beta primer mix. Each CDR3 protein is one row after TCRdb ran MiXCR on the 5' RACE reads. The table records about 1.6 million distinct CDR3 sequences, 34% of them present only once. Sequenced: blood. J is TRBJ1-5 and V is TRBV6-6; D is perhaps TRBD1 (5 bases). This TCR derives from a woman aged 25 to 39 in good health. The CDR3, as DNA: TGTGCCAGCAGCCCGGGGGGGTCCACCAATCAGCCCCAGCATTTT. Residues: CASSPGGSTNQPQHF.